Listed below are T cell receptor beta chains from one sample, sequenced in a study of cytomegalovirus exposure and HLA in healthy donors. Sequenced by immunoSEQ multiplex PCR; TCRdb stores in-frame clones only, minus some. The data show 130,000 to 150,000 clones, with about 79% seen just once and roughly 0.69% held by the top ten. The sequenced sample consisted of PBMCs. The source of these receptors is a male donor in good health and CMV-seronegative. The CDR3 runs from the conserved cysteine through the conserved F or W. D genes are given only for firm matches. Size values are once, few and many counts, or a class for expanded clones, and some rows have none.

J: TRBJ2-7
V: TRBV10-3
size: .
D: .
DNA: TGTGCCATCAGTGAACAGGGCTCCTACGAGCAGTACTTC
CDR3: CAISEQGSYEQYF

J: TRBJ2-7
V: TRBV7-8
size: .
D: .
DNA: TGTGCCAGCAGCTTAAGTTCCAAGAGGGTTCCCTACGAGCAGTACTTC
CDR3: CASSLSSKRVPYEQYF

J: TRBJ2-7
V: TRBV29-1
size: .
D: TRBD1
DNA: TGCAGCGTGAAACCGGGACAGGGGGCCTACGAGCAGTACTTC
CDR3: CSVKPGQGAYEQYF

J: TRBJ2-7
V: TRBV5-4
size: .
D: .
DNA: TGTGCCAGCAGCCAGCGTCAGACAGGCTCCTACGAGCAGTACTTC
CDR3: CASSQRQTGSYEQYF

J: TRBJ2-1
V: TRBV7-3
size: once
D: .
DNA: TGTGCCAGCAGCGCGGGACAGAGCTCCTACAATGAGCAGTTCTTC
CDR3: CASSAGQSSYNEQFF

J: TRBJ1-2
V: TRBV27
size: .
D: .
DNA: TGTGCCAGCAGCCATTTAAGTTACAGAGACAACTTAGATGGCTACACCTTC
CDR3: CASSHLSYRDNLDGYTF

J: TRBJ1-1
V: TRBV6-6
size: few
D: .
DNA: TGTGCCAGCAGTTACTCGAGAAGGGACTTGAACACTGAAGCTTTCTTT
CDR3: CASSYSRRDLNTEAFF

J: TRBJ2-1
V: TRBV5-4
size: .
D: TRBD2
DNA: TGTGCCAGCAGCGATTTTAGGACTAGCATCGGAAATGAGCAGTTCTTC
CDR3: CASSDFRTSIGNEQFF

J: TRBJ2-1
V: TRBV7-6
size: once
D: .
DNA: TGTGCCAGCAGCTCATATGGGGAGCAGTTCTTC
CDR3: CASSSYGEQFF

J: TRBJ2-2
V: TRBV7-9
size: once
D: TRBD2
DNA: TGTGCCAGCAGCCCCTGGACTAGCGGGACTACCGGGGAGCTGTTTTTT
CDR3: CASSPWTSGTTGELFF

J: TRBJ1-2
V: TRBV5-1
size: .
D: TRBD1
DNA: TGCGCCAGCAGCTCGGGACAGGAATATGGCTACACCTTC
CDR3: CASSSGQEYGYTF

J: TRBJ1-5
V: TRBV2
size: .
D: .
DNA: TGTGCCAGCAGTGATGGGGGGTATGGGCAGCCCCAGCATTTT
CDR3: CASSDGGYGQPQHF

J: TRBJ2-7
V: TRBV7-2
size: .
D: TRBD1
DNA: TGTGCCAGCAGCCAGACAGGGAGAGAGCAGTACTTC
CDR3: CASSQTGREQYF

J: TRBJ2-5
V: TRBV7-9
size: .
D: TRBD1
DNA: TGTGCCAGCAGCTTATTTGGGACAGGCGGGGTACTACAAGAGACCCAGTACTTC
CDR3: CASSLFGTGGVLQETQYF

J: TRBJ2-5
V: TRBV15
size: .
D: .
DNA: TGTGCCACCAGCAGGACTACAGGGTCAGAGACCCAGTACTTC
CDR3: CATSRTTGSETQYF

J: TRBJ2-1
V: TRBV5-1
size: .
D: .
DNA: TGCGCCAGCAGCGGGGGGACGTCAGAGTACAATGAGCAGTTCTTC
CDR3: CASSGGTSEYNEQFF

J: TRBJ2-5
V: TRBV5-4
size: .
D: TRBD2
DNA: TGTGCCAGCAGCTTGGCACTAGCGGGTTCACAAGAGACCCAGTACTTC
CDR3: CASSLALAGSQETQYF

J: TRBJ2-7
V: TRBV6-4
size: .
D: .
DNA: TGTGCCAGCAGTGACTCGACAGGTTCCTACGAGCAGTACTTC
CDR3: CASSDSTGSYEQYF

J: TRBJ1-6
V: TRBV4-1
size: few
D: TRBD1
DNA: TGCGCCAGCAGCCAAGTCCTGGGACAGAAATCTTATAATTCACCCCTCCACTTT
CDR3: CASSQVLGQKSYNSPLHF

J: TRBJ2-6
V: TRBV7-9
size: .
D: .
DNA: TGTGCCAGCAGCTTAGGTGGAGGGAGTGGTGGGGCCAACGTCCTGACTTTC
CDR3: CASSLGGGSGGANVLTF

J: TRBJ2-7
V: TRBV9
size: few
D: TRBD1
DNA: TGTGCCAGCAGCGTGGACAGGGGGACCTACTACGAGCAGTACTTC
CDR3: CASSVDRGTYYEQYF

J: TRBJ2-1
V: TRBV9
size: once
D: .
DNA: TGTGCCAGCAGCGTAGGGGCTGGAGGGAACAATGAGCAGTTCTTC
CDR3: CASSVGAGGNNEQFF

J: TRBJ2-3
V: TRBV5-8
size: .
D: .
DNA: TGTGCCAGCACCGGTAGACAGGCCCGCACAGATACGCAGTATTTT
CDR3: CASTGRQARTDTQYF

J: TRBJ2-5
V: TRBV20-1
size: few
D: TRBD2
DNA: TGCAGTGGCGGGGGCCAAGAGACCCAGTACTTC
CDR3: CSGGGQETQYF

J: TRBJ1-2
V: TRBV18
size: .
D: TRBD1
DNA: TGTGCCAGCTCACTCCTGACAGGGGAAGTCTATGGCTACACCTTC
CDR3: CASSLLTGEVYGYTF

J: TRBJ1-1
V: TRBV2
size: .
D: .
DNA: TGTGCCAGCAGTGAAAAGTTAGGGTACCGGGGCACTGAAGCTTTCTTT
CDR3: CASSEKLGYRGTEAFF

J: TRBJ2-1
V: TRBV5-1
size: .
D: TRBD1
DNA: TGCGCCAGCAGCTCCCTTCCCGGGACAGGCTCCTACAATGAGCAGTTCTTC
CDR3: CASSSLPGTGSYNEQFF

J: TRBJ2-7
V: TRBV2
size: .
D: TRBD1
DNA: TGTGCCAGCACCTTAGGACAGGGGGTCGCGCAGTACTTC
CDR3: CASTLGQGVAQYF

J: TRBJ2-3
V: TRBV11-2
size: .
D: .
DNA: TGTGCCAGCAGCCCCCGGCCAGGTTCCACAGATACGCAGTATTTT
CDR3: CASSPRPGSTDTQYF

J: TRBJ1-3
V: TRBV5-5
size: .
D: TRBD1
DNA: TGTGCCAGCAGCTTTGACAGGGTAATCTCTGGAAACACCATATATTTT
CDR3: CASSFDRVISGNTIYF

J: TRBJ2-5
V: TRBV7-9
size: .
D: .
DNA: TGTGCCAGCAGCTTAGTAATGAGGGAGCAAGAGACCCAGTACTTC
CDR3: CASSLVMREQETQYF

J: TRBJ2-3
V: TRBV7-2
size: .
D: TRBD2
DNA: TGTGCCAGCAGCTTAACGGGACTAGCGCCAGATACGCAGTATTTT
CDR3: CASSLTGLAPDTQYF

J: TRBJ2-1
V: TRBV15
size: .
D: .
DNA: TGTGCCACCAGCAGAGATAAGAGGGGGGGAGGCAATGAGCAGTTCTTC
CDR3: CATSRDKRGGGNEQFF